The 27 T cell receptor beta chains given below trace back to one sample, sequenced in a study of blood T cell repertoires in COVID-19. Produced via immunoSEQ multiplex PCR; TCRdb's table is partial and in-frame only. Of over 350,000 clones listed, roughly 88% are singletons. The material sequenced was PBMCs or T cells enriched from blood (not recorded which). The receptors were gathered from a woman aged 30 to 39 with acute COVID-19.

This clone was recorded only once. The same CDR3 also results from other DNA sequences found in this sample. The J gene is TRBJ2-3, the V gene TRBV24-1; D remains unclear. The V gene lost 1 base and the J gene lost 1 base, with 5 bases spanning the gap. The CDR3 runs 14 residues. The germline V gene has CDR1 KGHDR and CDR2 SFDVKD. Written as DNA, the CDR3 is TGTGCCACCAGTGATTTTCAGGGCACAGATACGCAGTATTTT. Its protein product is CATSDFQGTDTQYF.

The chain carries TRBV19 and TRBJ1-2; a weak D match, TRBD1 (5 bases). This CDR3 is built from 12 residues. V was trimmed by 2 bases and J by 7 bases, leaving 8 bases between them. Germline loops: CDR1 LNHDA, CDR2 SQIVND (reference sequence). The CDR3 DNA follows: TGTGCCAGTAGTATACAGGGTCGTGGCTACACCTTC. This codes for CASSIQGRGYTF.

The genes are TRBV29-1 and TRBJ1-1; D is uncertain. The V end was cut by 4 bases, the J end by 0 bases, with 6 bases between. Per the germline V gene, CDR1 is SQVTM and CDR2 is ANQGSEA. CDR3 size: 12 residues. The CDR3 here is CSVVSMNTEAFF. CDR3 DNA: TGCAGCGTTGTGAGCATGAACACTGAAGCTTTCTTT.

CDR3 in amino acids: CASSQSDRVYVGGYTF. For the CDR3, the DNA is TGTGCCAGCAGCCAATCGGACAGGGTTTATGTCGGGGGCTACACCTTC. The chain employs TRBV4-2 and TRBJ1-2; 8 bases align to TRBD1. The CDR3 totals 16 residues. CDR1 and CDR2 from the germline V gene are LGHNA and YNFKEQ. V shed 2 bases and J 8 bases; nucleotides not matched to a gene: 13.

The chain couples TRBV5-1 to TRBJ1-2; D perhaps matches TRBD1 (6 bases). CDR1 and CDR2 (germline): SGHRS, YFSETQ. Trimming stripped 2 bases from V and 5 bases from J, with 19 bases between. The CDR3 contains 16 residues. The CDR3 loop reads CASSLNRVGEAYGYTF. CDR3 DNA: TGCGCCAGCAGCTTAAACAGGGTCGGAGAGGCTTATGGCTACACCTTC. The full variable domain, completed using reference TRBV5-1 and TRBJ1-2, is KAGVTQTPRYLIKTRGQQVTLSCSPISGHRSVSWYQQTPGQGLQFLFEYFSETQRNKGNFPGRFSGRQFSNSRSEMNVSTLELGDSALYLCASSLNRVGEAYGYTFGSGTRLTVV.

The CDR3 sequence is CASSSPPTGRDSPLHF. As DNA, the CDR3 is TGTGCCAGCAGTTCGCCCCCGACAGGGCGGGATTCACCCCTCCACTTT. The chain recombines TRBV27 with TRBJ1-6; TRBD1 matches 7 bases. The CDR3 is 16 residues long. J lost 8 bases, V lost 4 bases, and 11 bases had no gene match. Germline V gene data show CDR1 as MNHEY and CDR2 as SMNVEV (reference sequence).

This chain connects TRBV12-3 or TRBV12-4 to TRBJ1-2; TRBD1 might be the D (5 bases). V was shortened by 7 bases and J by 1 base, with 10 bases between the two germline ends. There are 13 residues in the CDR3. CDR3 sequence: CASTLGLNYGYTF. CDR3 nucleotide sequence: TGTGCCAGCACCCTGGGACTTAACTATGGCTACACCTTC.

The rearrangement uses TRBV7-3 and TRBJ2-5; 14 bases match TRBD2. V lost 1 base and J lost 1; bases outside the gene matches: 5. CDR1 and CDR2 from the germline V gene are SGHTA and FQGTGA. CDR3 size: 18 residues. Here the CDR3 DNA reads TGTGCCAGCAGCTTAAGGACTAGCGGGGGGCCACTCCAAGAGACCCAGTACTTC. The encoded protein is CASSLRTSGGPLQETQYF.

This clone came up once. CDR3 residues: CATSAPGIPLTGELFF. DNA of the CDR3: TGTGCCACCAGTGCCCCGGGGATCCCACTCACCGGGGAGCTGTTTTTT. The V gene is TRBV24-1, the J gene TRBJ2-2, with a tentative D call TRBD2 (5 bases). The V end lost 5 bases, the J end lost 4 bases, and 16 bases lay between the germline ends. The CDR3 length is 16 residues. The V gene's germline CDR1 is KGHDR and CDR2 SFDVKD.

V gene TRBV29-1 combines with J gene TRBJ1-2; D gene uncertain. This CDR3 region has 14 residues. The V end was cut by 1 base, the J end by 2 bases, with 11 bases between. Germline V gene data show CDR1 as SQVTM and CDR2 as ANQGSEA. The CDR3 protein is CSVEAREINYGYTF. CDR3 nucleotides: TGCAGCGTTGAAGCAAGAGAGATAAACTATGGCTACACCTTC.

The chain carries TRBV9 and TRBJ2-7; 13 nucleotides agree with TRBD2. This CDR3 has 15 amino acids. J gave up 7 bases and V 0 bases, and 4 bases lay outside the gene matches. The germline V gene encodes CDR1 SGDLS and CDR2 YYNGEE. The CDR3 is CASSVGTSGGVEQYF. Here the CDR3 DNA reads TGTGCCAGCAGCGTAGGGACTAGCGGGGGAGTGGAGCAGTACTTC.

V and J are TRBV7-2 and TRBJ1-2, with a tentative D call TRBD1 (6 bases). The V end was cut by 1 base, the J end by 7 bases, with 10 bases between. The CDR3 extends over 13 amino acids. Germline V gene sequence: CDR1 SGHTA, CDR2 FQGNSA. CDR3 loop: CASSLDGGLGYTF. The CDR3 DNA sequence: TGTGCCAGCAGCTTAGACGGGGGGCTTGGCTACACCTTC. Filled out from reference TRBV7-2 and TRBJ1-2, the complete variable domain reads GAGVSQSPSNKVTEKGKDVELRCDPISGHTALYWYRQSLGQGLEFLIYFQGNSAPDKSGLPSDRFSAERTGGSVSTLTIQRTQQEDSAVYLCASSLDGGLGYTFGSGTRLTVV.

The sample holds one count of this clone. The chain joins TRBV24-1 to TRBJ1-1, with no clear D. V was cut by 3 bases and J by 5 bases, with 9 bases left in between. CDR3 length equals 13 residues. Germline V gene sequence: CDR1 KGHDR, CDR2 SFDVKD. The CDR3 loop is CATSDPTETEAFF. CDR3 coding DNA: TGTGCCACCAGTGATCCCACAGAGACTGAAGCTTTCTTT.

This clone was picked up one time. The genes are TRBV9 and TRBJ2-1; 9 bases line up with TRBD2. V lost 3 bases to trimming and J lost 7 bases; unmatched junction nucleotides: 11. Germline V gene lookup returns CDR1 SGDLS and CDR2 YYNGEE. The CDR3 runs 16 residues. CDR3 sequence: CASSETGSGGVNEQFF. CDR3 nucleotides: TGTGCCAGCAGCGAAACAGGTAGCGGGGGTGTGAATGAGCAGTTCTTC.

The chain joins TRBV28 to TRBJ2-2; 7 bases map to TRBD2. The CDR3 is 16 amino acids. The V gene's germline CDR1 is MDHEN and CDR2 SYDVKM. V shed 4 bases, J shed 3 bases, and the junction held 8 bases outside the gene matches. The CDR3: CASSSPRGVDTGELFF. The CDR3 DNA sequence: TGTGCCAGCAGTTCTCCCCGGGGGGTGGACACCGGGGAGCTGTTTTTT.

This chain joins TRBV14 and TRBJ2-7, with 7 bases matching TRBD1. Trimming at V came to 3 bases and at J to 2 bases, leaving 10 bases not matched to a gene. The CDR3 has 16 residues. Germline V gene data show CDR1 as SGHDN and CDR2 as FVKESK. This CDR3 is CASSHSVRDRPYEQYF. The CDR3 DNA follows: TGTGCCAGCAGCCATTCCGTCCGGGACAGACCCTACGAGCAGTACTTC.

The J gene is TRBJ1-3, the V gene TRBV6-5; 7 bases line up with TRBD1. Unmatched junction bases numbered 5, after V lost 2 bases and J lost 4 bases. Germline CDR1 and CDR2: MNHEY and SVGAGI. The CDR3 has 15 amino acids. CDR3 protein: CASSYIQGKGNTIYF. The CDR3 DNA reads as TGTGCCAGCAGTTACATACAGGGGAAGGGAAACACCATATATTTT.

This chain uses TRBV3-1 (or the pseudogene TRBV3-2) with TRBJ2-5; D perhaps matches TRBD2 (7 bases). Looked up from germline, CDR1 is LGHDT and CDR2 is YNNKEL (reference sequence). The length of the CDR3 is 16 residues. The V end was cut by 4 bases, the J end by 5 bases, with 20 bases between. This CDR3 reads CASSPGGNPPYETQYF. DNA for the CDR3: TGTGCCAGCAGCCCGGGGGGCAACCCGCCATACGAGACCCAGTACTTC.

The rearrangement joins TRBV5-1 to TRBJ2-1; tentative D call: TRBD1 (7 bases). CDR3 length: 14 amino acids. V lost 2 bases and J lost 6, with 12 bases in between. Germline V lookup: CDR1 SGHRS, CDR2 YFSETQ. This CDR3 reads CASSFGQGGNEQFF. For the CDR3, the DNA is TGCGCCAGCAGCTTCGGGCAGGGGGGCAATGAGCAGTTCTTC.

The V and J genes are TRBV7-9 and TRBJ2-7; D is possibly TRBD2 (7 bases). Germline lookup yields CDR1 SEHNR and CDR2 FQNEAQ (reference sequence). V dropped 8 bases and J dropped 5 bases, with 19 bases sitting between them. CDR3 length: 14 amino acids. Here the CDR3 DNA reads TGTGCCAGCCCCGGTATTGAGGGGGGGAACGAGCAGTACTTC. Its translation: CASPGIEGGNEQYF.

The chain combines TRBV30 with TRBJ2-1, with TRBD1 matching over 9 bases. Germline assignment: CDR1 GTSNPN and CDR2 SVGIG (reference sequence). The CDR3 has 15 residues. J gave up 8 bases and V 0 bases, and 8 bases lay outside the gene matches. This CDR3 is CAWSVAGQGKDEQFF. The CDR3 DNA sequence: TGTGCCTGGAGTGTAGCTGGACAGGGGAAAGATGAGCAGTTCTTC.

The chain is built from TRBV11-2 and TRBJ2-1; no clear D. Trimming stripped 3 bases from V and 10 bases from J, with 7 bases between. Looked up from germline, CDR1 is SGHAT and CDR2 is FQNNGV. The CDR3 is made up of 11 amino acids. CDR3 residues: CASSFGLEQFF. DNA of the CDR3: TGTGCCAGCAGCTTCGGTTTGGAGCAGTTCTTC.

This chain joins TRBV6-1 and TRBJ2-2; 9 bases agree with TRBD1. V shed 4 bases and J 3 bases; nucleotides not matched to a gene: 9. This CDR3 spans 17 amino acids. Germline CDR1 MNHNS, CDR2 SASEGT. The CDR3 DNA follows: TGTGCCAGCAGTGGACTAGGTGGGACAGGGCACACCGGGGAGCTGTTTTTT. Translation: CASSGLGGTGHTGELFF.

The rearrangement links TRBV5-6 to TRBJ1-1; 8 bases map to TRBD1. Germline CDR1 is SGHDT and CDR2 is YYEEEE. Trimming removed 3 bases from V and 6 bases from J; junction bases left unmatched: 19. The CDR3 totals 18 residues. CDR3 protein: CASSWSVQGAVAFAEAFF. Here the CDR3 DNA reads TGTGCCAGCAGCTGGAGCGTCCAGGGGGCTGTCGCTTTCGCTGAAGCTTTCTTT.

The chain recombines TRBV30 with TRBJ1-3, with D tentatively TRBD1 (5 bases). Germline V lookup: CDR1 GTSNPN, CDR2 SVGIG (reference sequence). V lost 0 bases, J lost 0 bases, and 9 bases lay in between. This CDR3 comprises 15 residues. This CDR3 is CAWSVGQNSGNTIYF. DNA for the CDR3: TGTGCCTGGAGTGTGGGGCAGAACTCTGGAAACACCATATATTTT.

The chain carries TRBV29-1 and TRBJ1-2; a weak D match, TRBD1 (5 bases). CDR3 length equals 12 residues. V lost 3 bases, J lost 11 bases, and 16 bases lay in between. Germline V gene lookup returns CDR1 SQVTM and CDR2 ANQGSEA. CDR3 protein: CSVDQGFASYTF. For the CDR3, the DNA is TGCAGCGTTGACCAGGGATTCGCGAGTTACACCTTC. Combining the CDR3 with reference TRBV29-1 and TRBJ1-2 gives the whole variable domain SAVISQKPSRDICQRGTSLTIQCQVDSQVTMMFWYRQQPGQSLTLIATANQGSEATYESGFVIDKFPISRPNLTFSTLTVSNMSPEDSSIYLCSVDQGFASYTFGSGTRLTVV.

The CDR3 region is CASSLGGGAITEAFF. In nucleotides, the CDR3 is TGTGCCAGCAGCTTGGGTGGGGGCGCGATAACTGAAGCTTTCTTT. The chain employs TRBV5-4 and TRBJ1-1, with a weak D call TRBD1 (6 bases). The germline V gene encodes CDR1 SGHNT and CDR2 YYREEE (reference sequence). V dropped 0 bases and J dropped 5 bases, with 14 bases sitting between them. The CDR3 runs 15 residues.